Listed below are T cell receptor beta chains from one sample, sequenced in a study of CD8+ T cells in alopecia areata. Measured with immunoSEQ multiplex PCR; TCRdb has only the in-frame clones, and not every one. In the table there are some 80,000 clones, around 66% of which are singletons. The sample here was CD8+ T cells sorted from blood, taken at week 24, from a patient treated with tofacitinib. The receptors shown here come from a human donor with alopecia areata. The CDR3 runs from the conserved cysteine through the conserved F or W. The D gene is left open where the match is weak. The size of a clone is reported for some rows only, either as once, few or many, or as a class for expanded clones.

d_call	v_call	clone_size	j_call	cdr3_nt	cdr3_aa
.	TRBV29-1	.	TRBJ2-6	TGCAGCGTTCGCTCCCTTGGTAGGGGAGGTGGGGCCAACGTCCTGACTTTC	CSVRSLGRGGGANVLTF
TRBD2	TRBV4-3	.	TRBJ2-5	TGCGCCAGCAGCCAAGATACGGGGGGGTGGGAGACCCAGTACTTC	CASSQDTGGWETQYF
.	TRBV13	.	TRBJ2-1	TGTGCCAGCAGCATGGAGTACAATGAGCAGTTCTTC	CASSMEYNEQFF
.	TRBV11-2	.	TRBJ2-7	TGTGCCAGCAGCTTACAGGATGGAAGGGACGAGCAGTACTTC	CASSLQDGRDEQYF
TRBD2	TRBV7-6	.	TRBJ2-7	TGTGCCAGCAGCTTAGCGATCCGCGGGGGCGAGCAGTACTTC	CASSLAIRGGEQYF
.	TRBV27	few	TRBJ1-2	TGTGCCAGCAGCGTAGGGGGGGCATTAGGTGGCTACACCTTC	CASSVGGALGGYTF
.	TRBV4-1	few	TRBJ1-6	TGCGCCAGCAGCCAAGATAGTGTCGCGGGACTGCCCCTCCACTTT	CASSQDSVAGLPLHF
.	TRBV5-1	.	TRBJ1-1	TGCGCCAGCAGCTTAACAGGGCCGGGCACTGAAGCTTTCTTT	CASSLTGPGTEAFF
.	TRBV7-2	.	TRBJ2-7	TGTGCCAGCAGCCCTATACCCATGGCAGCCTCCTCCTACGAGCAGTACTTC	CASSPIPMAASSYEQYF
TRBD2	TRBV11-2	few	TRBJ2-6	TGTGCCAGCAGCTTGAAAACTGGGGAGGGCTCTGGGGCCAACGTCCTGACTTTC	CASSLKTGEGSGANVLTF
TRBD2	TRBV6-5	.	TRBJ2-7	TGTGCCACAGGGATCCGGGGGGTTTCCTACGAGCAGTACTTC	CATGIRGVSYEQYF
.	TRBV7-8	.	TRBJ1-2	TGTGCCAGCAGCTCCGATGGAGCGGCCTATGGCTACACCTTC	CASSSDGAAYGYTF
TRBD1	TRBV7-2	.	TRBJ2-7	TGTGCCAGCAGCTTAGCCTGGGACAGGGGCGAGCAGTACTTC	CASSLAWDRGEQYF
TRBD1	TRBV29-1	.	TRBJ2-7	TGCAGCGTTGAAGTAGGGTCGACAGGGACCTACGAGCAGTACTTC	CSVEVGSTGTYEQYF
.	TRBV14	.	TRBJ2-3	TGTGCCAGCAGCCAAGAATCCGGGCCTGGCACAGATACGCAGTATTTT	CASSQESGPGTDTQYF
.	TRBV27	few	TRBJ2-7	TGTGCCAGCAGACCGGGACACTTCTCCTACGAGCAGTACTTC	CASRPGHFSYEQYF
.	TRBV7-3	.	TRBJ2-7	TGTGCCAGCAGCGGGGCCGACAGCCAAACCTACGAGCAGTACTTC	CASSGADSQTYEQYF
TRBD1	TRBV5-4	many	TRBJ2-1	TGTGCCAGCAGCATGACAGGGGAGTCCTACAATGAGCAGTTCTTC	CASSMTGESYNEQFF
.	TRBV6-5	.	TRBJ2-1	TGTGCCAGCAGCCTCCTTGGCTACAATGAGCAGTTCTTC	CASSLLGYNEQFF
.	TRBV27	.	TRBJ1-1	TGTGCCAGCAGTATTGAGGGGGGGTTTAGCACTGAAGCTTTCTTT	CASSIEGGFSTEAFF
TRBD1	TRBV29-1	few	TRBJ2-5	TGCAGCGTTCTTTCAGGGGGCGAGGGCCAAGAGACCCAGTACTTC	CSVLSGGEGQETQYF
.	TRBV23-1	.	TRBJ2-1	TGCGCCAGCAGTCAAGTATGTTGGGGCGACAGTTCCTACAATGAGCAGTTCTTC	CASSQVCWGDSSYNEQFF
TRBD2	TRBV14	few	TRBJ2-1	TGTGCCAGCAGCCATGTAGCGGGGGTCTACAATGAGCAGTTCTTC	CASSHVAGVYNEQFF
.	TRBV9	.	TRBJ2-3	TGTGCCAGCAGCGTAGGTACGCCAGAAGATACGCAGTATTTT	CASSVGTPEDTQYF